This is a list of T cell receptor beta chains from one sample in a study of blood T cell repertoires in COVID-19. TCRdb's copy holds only in-frame clones and misses some; the assay was immunoSEQ multiplex PCR. The data hold 70,000 or so clones, with around 87% observed a single time. Material: peripheral blood. Receptors originate from an elderly woman with active or convalescent COVID-19. Both conserved end residues are part of each CDR3.

>TRBV6-5|TRBJ1-2
CASTLRGELGYGYTF
>TRBV9|TRBJ2-1
CASSPRQQGGEQFF
>TRBV11-3|TRBJ2-5
CASSLDSTQETQYF
>TRBV9|TRBJ2-3
CASSVVGGAPSTDTQYF
>TRBV19|TRBJ1-5
CASTGTGVSSNQPQHF
>TRBV29-1|TRBJ2-1
CSVAEGSSYNEQFF
>TRBV13|TRBJ1-3
CASSLPGSQSHGNTIYF
>TRBV6-2/TRBV6-3|TRBJ2-3
CASSYSPEAQYF
>TRBV7-7|TRBJ2-5
CASSPGLAAETQYF
>TRBV3-1/TRBV3-2|TRBJ1-2
CASSARDRGYTF
>TRBV19|TRBJ1-2
CASSMLQEAYGYTF
>TRBV5-5|TRBJ1-2
CASSLASGQRPIYGYTF
>TRBV7-9|TRBJ2-7
CASTGTGFYEQYF
>TRBV7-2|TRBJ1-5
CASSLSYQPQHF
>TRBV5-1|TRBJ2-6
CASSLEAGANVLTF
>TRBV7-2|TRBJ1-6
CASNPQGMDSPLHF
>TRBV11-3|TRBJ1-1
CASSLHLNTEAFF
>TRBV6-5|TRBJ2-7
CASSFQTGTGFYEQYF
>TRBV5-4|TRBJ2-3
CASSSGGGSTDTQYF
>TRBV7-2|TRBJ2-3
CASSLRQMRKDTQYF
>TRBV4-1|TRBJ1-1
CASSHYTGPEAFF
>TRBV5-1|TRBJ2-7
CATTTGDPTYEQYF
>TRBV3-1/TRBV3-2|TRBJ2-7
CASSPPSGGYEQYF
>TRBV7-3|TRBJ2-2
CASSPGTYTGELFF
>TRBV10-3|TRBJ1-2
CAIGTGGDGYTF
>TRBV28|TRBJ1-5
CASTRDRGNQPQHF
>TRBV11-2|TRBJ2-3
CASSSSGGAIDTQYF
>TRBV29-1|TRBJ2-7
CSVKWTGEQYF
>TRBV9|TRBJ1-4
CASSVRGFIGEKLFF
>TRBV15|TRBJ1-3
CATSRDLRTVGNTIYF
>TRBV19|TRBJ2-1
CASSNGGGVNEQFF
>TRBV21-1|TRBJ1-5
CASSKGGTGGRDRPQHF
>TRBV19|TRBJ1-5
CASSISHQPQHF
>TRBV6-5|TRBJ2-7
CASSLDRSYEQYF
>TRBV18|TRBJ2-7
CASSVSPQGAYEQYF
>TRBV6-5|TRBJ1-5
CASSRGTGGNQPQHF
>TRBV24-1|TRBJ1-2
CATSDAGYGYTF
>TRBV6-5|TRBJ2-7
CASRAFSYEQYF
>TRBV13|TRBJ2-3
CASSSQGAAADTQYF